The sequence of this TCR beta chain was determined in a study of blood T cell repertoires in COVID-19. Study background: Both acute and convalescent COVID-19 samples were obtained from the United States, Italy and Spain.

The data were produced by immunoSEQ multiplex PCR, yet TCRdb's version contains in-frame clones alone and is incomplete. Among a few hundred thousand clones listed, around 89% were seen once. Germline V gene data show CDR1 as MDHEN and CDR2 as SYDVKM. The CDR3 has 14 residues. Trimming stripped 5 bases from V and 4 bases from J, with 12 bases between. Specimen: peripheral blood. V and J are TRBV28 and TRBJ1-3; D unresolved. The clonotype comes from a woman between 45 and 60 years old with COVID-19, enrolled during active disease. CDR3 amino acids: CASSLQMVGNTIYF. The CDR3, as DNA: TGTGCCAGCAGTCTGCAGATGGTAGGAAACACCATATATTTT.